What follows is one TCR beta chain and its context. Its antigen is not known. This sample was taken from a study of response to subunit inactivated influenza vaccine. CDR3 size: 15 residues. Germline CDR1 reads LGHDT; CDR2 reads YNNKEL (reference sequence). J was trimmed by 6 bases and V by 4 bases; bases with no gene match: 5. TCRdb called the RT-PCR reads again in MiXCR, with one record for every CDR3 protein. The sample shows under 850,000 distinct CDR3 sequences, less than 20% of them seen only once. Study-level points and caveats: The authors suggested that every seasonal influenza vaccination recruits few new T cells.

The chain has TRBV3-1 and TRBJ2-7; the match to TRBD2 covers 14 bases. The source material was PBMCs from blood, sampled 5 to 6 days after vaccination. This TCR derives from a man aged 50-59 years who received an inactivated influenza vaccine. In DNA form, the CDR3 reads TGTGCCAGCAGCCCCGGGACTAGCGGGAGAAGCGAGCAGTACTTC. Encoded protein: CASSPGTSGRSEQYF.